The next 7 T cell receptor beta chains were all read from a single sample in a study of cytomegalovirus exposure and HLA in healthy donors (dated by TCRdb to 2016 to 2017). Preparation of the library involved the immunoSEQ multiplex PCR assay. For the multiplex PCR, a mixture combining 60 forward primers for TCR Vbeta segments and 13 reverse primers for TCR Jbeta segments was used. TCRdb retrieved this table from immuneACCESS and kept in-frame rearrangements only. Not all clones are present; in checked studies, unresolved V genes account for under half, and no reason is known for the remainder. The sample includes fewer than 150,000 clones, with around 85% observed a single time. Of the sample, about 6.7% is held by the ten largest clones. What was sequenced was PBMCs. The origin of the receptors is a woman in her twenties or thirties in good health and CMV-seropositive.

V gene TRBV21-1 combines with J gene TRBJ1-5; no check of the table's D call, TRBD1, against the DNA was made. TRBV21-1 is tagged as a pseudogene. The CDR3 contains 18 residues. CDR3 loop: CASSKKSDRTSYNQPQHF. CDR3 DNA: TGTGCCAGCAGCAAAAAAAGCGACAGGACCTCATACAATCAGCCCCAGCATTTT.

Only a few counts were recorded for this clone. In nucleotides, the CDR3 is TGCGCCAGCAGCTTGGCCGGGGGGCTGGCCACCGGGGAGCTGTTTTTT. This sequence encodes CASSLAGGLATGELFF. The chain couples TRBV5-1 to TRBJ2-2; TRBD2 might be the D (7 bases). V was shortened by 0 bases and J by 4 bases, with 13 bases between the two germline ends. The CDR3 contains 16 residues. Germline V gene lookup returns CDR1 SGHRS and CDR2 YFSETQ.

A note on this clone: A read error may account for a junction end that differs from germline. The rearrangement uses TRBV6-6 and TRBJ1-4; 7 nucleotides line up with TRBD1. Germline values: CDR1 MNHNY, CDR2 SVGAGI (reference sequence). The CDR3 contains 13 residues. The CDR3 reads CASSYGDRPSRSF. The DNA for the CDR3 is TGTGCCAGCAGTTACGGGGACAGACCGTCCCGCTCTTTT.

This chain connects TRBV29-1 to TRBJ1-1; D is undetermined. Germline loops: CDR1 SQVTM, CDR2 ANQGSEA. This CDR3 has 13 amino acids. V lost 4 bases, J lost 5 bases, and 14 bases lay in between. This CDR3 is CSVGFLQRTEAFF. The CDR3 DNA reads TGCAGCGTTGGATTCTTACAAAGAACTGAAGCTTTCTTT. The complete variable domain, with remaining parts taken from reference TRBV29-1 and TRBJ1-1, reads SAVISQKPSRDICQRGTSLTIQCQVDSQVTMMFWYRQQPGQSLTLIATANQGSEATYESGFVIDKFPISRPNLTFSTLTVSNMSPEDSSIYLCSVGFLQRTEAFFGQGTRLTVV.

Only a few counts were recorded for this clone. The chain combines TRBV6-1 with TRBJ1-4, with D maybe TRBD1 (6 bases). The CDR3 contains 17 residues. Germline CDR1 is MNHNS and CDR2 is SASEGT. Trimming left V 2 bases short and J 8 bases short, with 21 bases between. This CDR3 reads CASSEYMGGGEREKLFF. DNA for the CDR3: TGTGCCAGCAGTGAATATATGGGGGGGGGCGAGCGCGAAAAACTGTTTTTT.

V usage is TRBV2 and J usage is TRBJ2-5; a possible D gene is TRBD1 (5 bases). The germline gives CDR1 SNHLY, CDR2 FYNNEI. The CDR3 consists of 15 residues. V was clipped by 5 bases and J by 7 bases, with 20 bases between them. The CDR3 loop reads CASSWGALARGTQYF. CDR3 nucleotides: TGTGCCAGCAGTTGGGGCGCTCTCGCTAGGGGGACCCAGTACTTC.

The chain carries TRBV27 and TRBJ2-5; weak D call: TRBD1 (5 bases). V was clipped by 4 bases and J by 5 bases, with 14 bases between them. The CDR3 is 14 residues long. Germline lookup yields CDR1 MNHEY and CDR2 SMNVEV (reference sequence). CDR3 sequence reads: CASSSSQGLETQYF. In nucleotides, the CDR3 is TGTGCCAGCAGTTCCTCTCAGGGTTTGGAGACCCAGTACTTC.